The clone carrying this T cell receptor (beta chain) was recorded a few times. Its target is not known. This sample was included in a study of T cell responses to AZD1222 COVID-19 vaccine. Study in general: Doses given second, at about 4 or about 12 weeks, were pooled. Study observations and caveats: Clonal diversity may have been underestimated in mostly white British donors. Repertoires in all cases were sampled only once the peak T cell response had passed. It was only a handful of AZD1222 recipients who were seropositive at baseline.

This CDR3 has 13 amino acids. Per germline, CDR1 LGHDT and CDR2 YNNKEL (reference sequence). V lost 5 bases and J 8 bases, leaving 13 bases between the germline ends. Measured with immunoSEQ multiplex PCR; TCRdb has only the in-frame clones, and not every one. The sample has 150,000 to 200,000 clones, less than 95% seen once; the top ten hold about 0.6%. This rearrangement joins TRBV3-1 (or the pseudogene TRBV3-2) to TRBJ1-5, with D uncertain. This specimen was peripheral blood, taken on day 0 of AZD1222 vaccination. The receptor's source is an adult in good health. As DNA, the CDR3 is TGTGCCAGCAGCAGGAACTCCGTGGAGCCCCAGCATTTT. Its protein is CASSRNSVEPQHF.